A selection of T cell receptor beta chains follows, all from one sample in a study of blood T cell repertoires in COVID-19. The assay was immunoSEQ multiplex PCR, and TCRdb's table has in-frame clones only and misses some. The repertoire holds about 14,000 clones, with approximately 90% as singletons. Sequences were obtained from peripheral blood. The receptors come from a human donor with active COVID-19. The donor label of this sample is uncertain. Each CDR3 is given with its conserved first and last residue. Each record gives: CDR3 protein, CDR3 DNA, D gene, J gene, V gene, clone size. D genes are given only for firm matches. Expanded clones are given a class, and other clones once, few, many or no size at all.

cdr3_aa: CASSLSGRGNYGYTF
cdr3_nt: TGTGCCAGCAGCTTGAGTGGCCGGGGGAACTATGGCTACACCTTC
d_call: -
j_call: TRBJ1-2
v_call: TRBV5-4
clone_size: -

cdr3_aa: CASSLGDGAYEQYF
cdr3_nt: TGTGCCAGCAGCCTAGGGGATGGGGCCTACGAGCAGTACTTC
d_call: -
j_call: TRBJ2-7
v_call: TRBV3-1/TRBV3-2
clone_size: -

cdr3_aa: CASSFWDRGYNEQFF
cdr3_nt: TGTGCCAGCAGCTTTTGGGACAGGGGCTACAATGAGCAGTTCTTC
d_call: TRBD1
j_call: TRBJ2-1
v_call: TRBV7-2
clone_size: -

cdr3_aa: CASSFRQATYEQYF
cdr3_nt: TGTGCCAGCAGCTTCCGACAGGCCACCTACGAGCAGTACTTC
d_call: -
j_call: TRBJ2-7
v_call: TRBV7-2
clone_size: -

cdr3_aa: CATRRLGGRGGEQYF
cdr3_nt: TGCGCCACCCGCCGACTGGGGGGTAGGGGAGGCGAGCAGTACTTC
d_call: -
j_call: TRBJ2-7
v_call: TRBV5-1
clone_size: -

cdr3_aa: CASSEAAYGYTF
cdr3_nt: TGTGCCAGCAGTGAAGCGGCCTATGGCTACACCTTC
d_call: -
j_call: TRBJ1-2
v_call: TRBV2
clone_size: -

cdr3_aa: CASRRTSGGTGELFF
cdr3_nt: TGTGCCAGCAGGAGGACTAGCGGGGGAACCGGGGAGCTGTTTTTT
d_call: TRBD2
j_call: TRBJ2-2
v_call: TRBV2
clone_size: -

cdr3_aa: CASSIEGTDDYGYTF
cdr3_nt: TGTGCCAGCAGCATAGAGGGCACGGATGACTATGGCTACACCTTC
d_call: -
j_call: TRBJ1-2
v_call: TRBV5-6
clone_size: -

cdr3_aa: CASSGTGGTNYGYTF
cdr3_nt: TGCGCCAGCAGCGGAACAGGGGGAACTAACTATGGCTACACCTTC
d_call: TRBD1
j_call: TRBJ1-2
v_call: TRBV5-1
clone_size: -

cdr3_aa: CASSIGDRENQPQHF
cdr3_nt: TGTGCCAGTAGTATAGGGGACAGGGAAAATCAGCCCCAGCATTTT
d_call: TRBD1
j_call: TRBJ1-5
v_call: TRBV19
clone_size: -

cdr3_aa: CASSIQADNSPLHF
cdr3_nt: TGTGCCAGTAGTATACAGGCTGATAATTCACCCCTCCACTTT
d_call: -
j_call: TRBJ1-6
v_call: TRBV19
clone_size: -

cdr3_aa: CATSDLRGQGGVSRHNEQFF
cdr3_nt: TGTGCCACCAGTGATTTACGCGGACAGGGTGGGGTATCAAGACACAATGAGCAGTTCTTC
d_call: TRBD1
j_call: TRBJ2-1
v_call: TRBV24-1
clone_size: -

cdr3_aa: CASSFGRLASQETQYF
cdr3_nt: TGTGCCAGCAGCTTCGGGAGACTAGCGAGCCAAGAGACCCAGTACTTC
d_call: TRBD2
j_call: TRBJ2-5
v_call: TRBV7-8
clone_size: -

cdr3_aa: CSVSISGTGDYGYTF
cdr3_nt: TGCAGCGTTTCAATATCCGGGACAGGGGATTATGGCTACACCTTC
d_call: TRBD1
j_call: TRBJ1-2
v_call: TRBV29-1
clone_size: -

cdr3_aa: CASSTAQGGQETQYF
cdr3_nt: TGTGCCAGCAGCACGGCTCAGGGGGGCCAAGAGACCCAGTACTTC
d_call: -
j_call: TRBJ2-5
v_call: TRBV5-4
clone_size: -

cdr3_aa: CASSVMTSRADTQYF
cdr3_nt: TGTGCCAGCAGTGTGATGACTAGCAGGGCAGATACGCAGTATTTT
d_call: TRBD2
j_call: TRBJ2-3
v_call: TRBV2
clone_size: -

cdr3_aa: CAWNRGVAGTQETQYF
cdr3_nt: TGTGCCTGGAATCGGGGGGTGGCGGGTACCCAAGAGACCCAGTACTTC
d_call: TRBD2
j_call: TRBJ2-5
v_call: TRBV30
clone_size: -

cdr3_aa: CAIRKGGQGDEQFF
cdr3_nt: TGTGCCATCAGAAAAGGGGGGCAGGGGGATGAGCAGTTCTTC
d_call: -
j_call: TRBJ2-1
v_call: TRBV10-3
clone_size: -

cdr3_aa: CASSLQGPDGYTF
cdr3_nt: TGTGCCAGCAGCTTACAGGGCCCAGATGGCTACACCTTC
d_call: -
j_call: TRBJ1-2
v_call: TRBV7-9
clone_size: -

cdr3_aa: CASSFPGGRGTDTQYF
cdr3_nt: TGTGCCAGCAGCTTCCCGGGGGGCCGAGGCACAGATACGCAGTATTTT
d_call: -
j_call: TRBJ2-3
v_call: TRBV11-3
clone_size: few

cdr3_aa: CATSGRGGVDEQFF
cdr3_nt: TGTGCCACCAGTGGTCGGGGGGGAGTGGATGAGCAGTTCTTC
d_call: TRBD2
j_call: TRBJ2-1
v_call: TRBV24-1
clone_size: -